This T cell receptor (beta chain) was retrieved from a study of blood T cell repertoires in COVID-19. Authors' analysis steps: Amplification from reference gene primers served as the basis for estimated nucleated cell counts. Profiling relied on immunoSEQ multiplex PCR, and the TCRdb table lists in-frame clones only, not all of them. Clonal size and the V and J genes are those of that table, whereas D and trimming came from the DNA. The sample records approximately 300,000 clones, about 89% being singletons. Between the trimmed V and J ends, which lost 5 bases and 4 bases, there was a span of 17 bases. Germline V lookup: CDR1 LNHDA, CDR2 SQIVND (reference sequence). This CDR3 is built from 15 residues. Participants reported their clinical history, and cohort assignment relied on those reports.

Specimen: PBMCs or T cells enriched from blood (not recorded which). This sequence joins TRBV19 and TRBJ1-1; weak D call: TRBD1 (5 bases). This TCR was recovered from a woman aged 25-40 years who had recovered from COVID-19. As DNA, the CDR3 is TGTGCCAGTAGTCCCAGGGCAGGGCCTTTCACTGAAGCTTTCTTT. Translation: CASSPRAGPFTEAFF.